The present T cell receptor (beta chain) was sequenced within a study of cytomegalovirus exposure and HLA in healthy donors. General study results and limits: In all likelihood, a cluster of highly shared sequence variants was a sequencing artifact.

PCR amplification relied on 60 Vbeta primers (plus 13 Jbeta primers). Sequencing used immunoSEQ multiplex PCR; TCRdb keeps in-frame clones, though not all of them. The sample includes about 78,000 clones, about 60% of them seen just once. Germline V gene data show CDR1 as GTSNPN and CDR2 as SVGIG (reference sequence). CDR3 length: 12 residues. This clone has just a few counts. Its antigen is undetermined. A junction boundary mismatches the germline segment, possibly from a read error. This TCR was sampled from a man aged 25 to 45 in good health and CMV-seropositive. V is TRBV30 and J is TRBJ2-7; TRBD2 matches at 8 bases. Sequenced material: PBMCs. CDR3: CAWSPREGGHDF. The CDR3 DNA reads as TGTGCCTGGAGCCCACGGGAGGGGGGTCACGACTTC.